The TCR beta chain under discussion was sequenced for a study of cytomegalovirus exposure and HLA in healthy donors. Study in general: Unique TCRs numbering roughly 85 million, obtained from HLA-typed donors, made up an early data release. Study-wide results and caveats: CMV serostatus was the only recorded immune exposure for donors. On later analysis, the bulk of CMV-associated TCR beta chains appeared to be HLA-restricted.

The J segment lost 1 base and the V segment lost 0 bases, leaving 10 bases of the junction unmatched. The CDR3 is made up of 18 amino acids. Germline loops: CDR1 SGHRS, CDR2 YFSETQ. Regarding this clone: The antigen is not known.

Nominally healthy donors provided the samples, though records likely missed some immune exposures. PCR used 60 Vbeta primers and 13 Jbeta primers. Method: immunoSEQ multiplex PCR; TCRdb's copy keeps in-frame clones and lacks some. Here the sample spans under 150,000 clones, 65% to 90% being singletons. Sequencing was done on a sample of PBMCs. The receptor was derived from a woman younger than 45 in good health and CMV-seronegative. V usage is TRBV5-1 and J usage is TRBJ2-1; 7 nucleotides line up with TRBD1. CDR3 loop: CASSLAPQTGQSYNEQFF. In nucleotides, the CDR3 is TGCGCCAGCAGCTTGGCCCCCCAGACGGGACAGTCCTACAATGAGCAGTTCTTC.